The rows below give T cell receptor beta chains drawn from one sample of a study of blood T cell repertoires in COVID-19. The table came from immunoSEQ multiplex PCR; TCRdb's copy has only in-frame clones and leaves some out. The repertoire holds 350,000 or so clones, with more than 70% as singletons. Sequenced: PBMCs or T cells enriched from blood (not recorded which). These receptors were taken from a woman under 40 who had been exposed to COVID-19. Both conserved end residues are part of each CDR3. Each record gives: clone size, D gene, J gene, V gene, CDR3 protein, CDR3 DNA. The D gene is left open where the match is weak. Size is omitted from some rows. Given values are once, few, many or a class for expanded clones.

.	.	TRBJ1-5	TRBV27	CASSPGSLSNQPQHF	TGTGCCAGCAGCCCAGGGTCCCTCAGCAATCAGCCCCAGCATTTT
.	TRBD2	TRBJ2-2	TRBV3-1/TRBV3-2	CASSPRFGGKREGSGELFF	TGTGCCAGCAGCCCCCGTTTTGGGGGTAAGCGGGAGGGCTCCGGGGAGCTGTTTTTT
.	TRBD1	TRBJ1-2	TRBV10-3	CAIRYPGQGGGYTF	TGTGCCATCAGGTACCCGGGACAGGGCGGCGGCTACACCTTC
.	.	TRBJ2-1	TRBV6-5	CASSYRGAGLGEQFF	TGTGCCAGCAGTTATCGGGGGGCGGGGTTGGGTGAGCAGTTCTTC
.	TRBD2	TRBJ2-5	TRBV6-1	CASSEFLGGERETQYF	TGTGCCAGCAGTGAATTCTTGGGGGGGGAAAGGGAGACCCAGTACTTC
.	TRBD1	TRBJ1-3	TRBV7-9	CASSDGTGSGNTIYF	TGTGCCAGCAGCGACGGGACAGGGTCCGGAAACACCATATATTTT
.	.	TRBJ2-3	TRBV7-9	CASSSQSDTQYF	TGTGCCAGCAGCTCTCAGTCGGATACGCAGTATTTT
.	.	TRBJ1-5	TRBV28	CASSLGVGDNQPQHF	TGTGCCAGCAGTTTAGGTGTCGGGGACAATCAGCCCCAGCATTTT
few	TRBD1	TRBJ2-2	TRBV7-9	CASSRTGETGELFF	TGTGCCAGCAGCCGTACAGGGGAAACCGGGGAGCTGTTTTTT
many	.	TRBJ1-1	TRBV5-1	CASSLGVGGSTEAFF	TGCGCCAGCAGCTTGGGGGTGGGAGGTTCGACTGAAGCTTTCTTT
.	.	TRBJ2-1	TRBV29-1	CSSGRGNEQFF	TGCAGTAGCGGCCGGGGGAATGAGCAGTTCTTC
once	TRBD2	TRBJ2-3	TRBV16	CASSQLAGGTDTQYF	TGTGCCAGCAGCCAACTCGCGGGGGGCACAGATACGCAGTATTTT
.	TRBD1	TRBJ2-1	TRBV13	CASSSPPRDRDDEQFF	TGTGCCAGCAGCTCACCACCCCGGGACAGGGACGATGAGCAGTTCTTC
.	TRBD2	TRBJ2-1	TRBV5-4	CASSSPGAGGDEQFF	TGTGCCAGCAGCTCTCCGGGAGCGGGGGGGGATGAGCAGTTCTTC
.	TRBD2	TRBJ2-7	TRBV19	CASSIAGGVRYEQYF	TGTGCCAGTAGTATCGCCGGGGGGGTCCGCTACGAGCAGTACTTC
.	.	TRBJ2-7	TRBV18	CASSRNSHEQYF	TGTGCCAGCTCACGAAACTCCCACGAGCAGTACTTC